This T cell receptor beta chain is drawn from a study of blood T cell repertoires in COVID-19. About the study: Sources were T cells, B-cell-depleted T cells, or PBMCs; the material itself was cDNA or gDNA.

In this sample, this clone turned up once. The CDR3 spans 14 residues. Germline V CDR1 and CDR2: SQVTM, ANQGSEA. J lost 1 base, V lost 4 bases, and 6 bases had no gene match. The repertoire was sequenced with immunoSEQ multiplex PCR; TCRdb's copy has only in-frame clones and lacks some. The table has approximately 300,000 clones, more than 70% seen once. The V call is TRBV29-1, the J call TRBJ1-1, with TRBD1 identical over 7 bases. The clonotype originates from a man aged 18 to 35 who had recovered from COVID-19. Sequencing was done on a sample of peripheral blood. CDR3 amino acids: CSVARDSSNTEAFF. The CDR3 nucleotides read TGCAGCGTTGCCAGGGACAGCTCGAACACTGAAGCTTTCTTT.